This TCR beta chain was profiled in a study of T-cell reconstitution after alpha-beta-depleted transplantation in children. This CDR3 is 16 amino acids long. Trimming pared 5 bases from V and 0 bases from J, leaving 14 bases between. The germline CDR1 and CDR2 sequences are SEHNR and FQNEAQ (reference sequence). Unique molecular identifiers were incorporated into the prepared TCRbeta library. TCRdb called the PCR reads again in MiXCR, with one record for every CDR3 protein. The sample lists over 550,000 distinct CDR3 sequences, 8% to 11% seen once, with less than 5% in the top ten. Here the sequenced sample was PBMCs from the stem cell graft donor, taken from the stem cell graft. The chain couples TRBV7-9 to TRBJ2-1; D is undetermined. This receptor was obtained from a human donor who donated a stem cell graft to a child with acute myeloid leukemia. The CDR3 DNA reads TGTGCCAGCAGCCAGAGGAGAAGGAGCTCCTACAATGAGCAGTTCTTC. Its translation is CASSQRRRSSYNEQFF.